The 24 T cell receptor beta chains reported below all come from one sample, sequenced in a study of a mutant IDH1 vaccine in newly diagnosed glioma. The repertoire was sequenced with immunoSEQ multiplex PCR; TCRdb's copy has only in-frame clones and lacks some. The table lists 30,000 to 40,000 clones, around nine tenths of them singletons. No cognate antigen is known for these TCRs. Documented time point: week 47, end of study. The investigators gave 300 ug of mutant IDH1 20-mer peptide in each vaccine dose, together with topical imiquimod. The sample here was PBMCs, taken from a glioma patient whose treatment included an IDH1 peptide vaccine. Source of these receptors: a woman in her twenties or thirties with glioma.

The chain employs TRBV6-1 and TRBJ1-2, with 7 nucleotides matching TRBD1. CDR3 length equals 12 residues. Unmatched junction bases numbered 2, after V lost 8 bases and J lost 2 bases. Germline V gives CDR1 MNHNS, CDR2 SASEGT. The CDR3 nucleotides are TGTGCCAGCGGGGGACAGAACTATGGCTACACCTTC. Its translation is CASGGQNYGYTF.

The rearrangement links TRBV5-4 to TRBJ1-1; 9 bases align to TRBD1. Germline loops: CDR1 SGHNT, CDR2 YYREEE (reference sequence). V shed 6 bases, J shed 3 bases, and the junction held 6 bases outside the gene matches. This CDR3 is built from 14 residues. CDR3 nucleotide sequence: TGTGCCAGCACTCCCCGGACAGGGGACACTGAAGCTTTCTTT. Residues: CASTPRTGDTEAFF. Based on the CDR3 plus reference TRBV5-4 and TRBJ1-1, the full variable domain is ETGVTQSPTHLIKTRGQQVTLRCSSQSGHNTVSWYQQALGQGPQFIFQYYREEENGRGNFPPRFSGLQFPNYSSELNVNALELDDSALYLCASTPRTGDTEAFFGQGTRLTVV.

The genes are TRBV20-1 and TRBJ1-1, with D unresolved. Between the trimmed V and J ends, which lost 5 bases and 10 bases, there was a span of 8 bases. CDR1 is DFQATT, CDR2 SNEGSKA, per germline (reference sequence). CDR3 length equals 9 residues. CDR3 in amino acids: CSAEPRAFF. As DNA, the CDR3 is TGCAGTGCTGAGCCACGAGCTTTCTTT.

V and J are TRBV15 and TRBJ2-7, with D tentatively TRBD1 (6 bases). The CDR3 covers 17 residues. Trimming stripped 3 bases from V and 1 base from J, with 19 bases between. Germline CDR1 LNHNV, CDR2 YYDKDF (reference sequence). The CDR3 loop reads CATSSLTGTVVSYEQYF. Written as DNA, the CDR3 is TGTGCCACCAGCAGTTTAACAGGGACGGTTGTTTCCTACGAGCAGTACTTC.

This clone showed up just once. The V call is TRBV5-4, the J call TRBJ1-2; D unclear. Germline CDR1 and CDR2: SGHNT and YYREEE (reference sequence). V was pared by 2 bases and J by 5 bases, with 10 bases between. The CDR3 covers 13 residues. The chain's CDR3 is CASSFPSLYGYTF. CDR3 bases: TGTGCCAGCAGCTTTCCCAGTTTGTATGGCTACACCTTC.

This clone is categorized as large (0.1 to 1%). This rearrangement joins TRBV6-1 to TRBJ2-3; 10 nucleotides align to TRBD2. The CDR3 is made up of 18 amino acids. Germline values: CDR1 MNHNS, CDR2 SASEGT. V was clipped by 0 bases and J by 4 bases; unmatched bases: 10. CDR3 sequence (DNA): TGTGCCAGCAGTGAAGCCCTAGCGGGGGCGGCGGTGGCAGATACGCAGTATTTT. Translated: CASSEALAGAAVADTQYF.

This sequence joins TRBV5-4 and TRBJ2-4; D not certain. V was pared by 3 bases and J by 5 bases, with 9 bases between. Germline assignment: CDR1 SGHNT and CDR2 YYREEE (reference sequence). This CDR3 contains 13 residues. CDR3 loop: CASSSGEENIQYF. DNA of the CDR3: TGTGCCAGCAGCTCTGGTGAGGAAAACATTCAGTACTTC.

The genes are TRBV29-1 and TRBJ2-1; D is unresolved. The CDR3 runs to 11 residues. From germline, CDR1 is SQVTM and CDR2 ANQGSEA. Trimming took off 8 bases at V and 12 bases at J, with 17 bases between the two ends. The CDR3 protein is CSYLREMGQFF. The CDR3 nucleotides are TGCAGCTACCTGCGCGAAATGGGGCAGTTCTTC.

V and J are TRBV10-3 and TRBJ2-7; D unclear. The CDR3 sequence is 12 residues long. Germline CDR1 and CDR2: ENHRY and SYGVKD. V lost 3 bases and J lost 3, with 6 bases in between. This CDR3 reads CAISDYRYEQYF. In DNA, the CDR3 is TGTGCCATCAGTGACTATCGCTACGAGCAGTACTTC.

This clone appeared a single time. The chain couples TRBV5-6 to TRBJ1-6; 7 bases align to TRBD1. Germline V lookup: CDR1 SGHDT, CDR2 YYEEEE. This CDR3 contains 15 residues. Germline trimming cut 2 bases from V and 7 bases from J; bases unmatched to any gene: 6. CDR3 DNA sequence: TGTGCCAGCAGCTTAGGACAGGTGGAAAATTCACCCCTCCACTTT. This translates into CASSLGQVENSPLHF.

V usage is TRBV7-7 and J usage is TRBJ2-5, with no clear D. This CDR3 is built from 15 residues. The V gene's germline CDR1 is SSHAT and CDR2 FNYEAQ (reference sequence). Trimming removed 1 base at V and 5 bases at J, with 14 bases between. CDR3 in amino acids: CASSLGPPYPETQYF. The CDR3 nucleotides read TGTGCCAGCAGCTTAGGGCCCCCTTACCCGGAGACCCAGTACTTC.

This chain connects TRBV19 to TRBJ1-5, with D uncertain. Germline V CDR1 and CDR2: LNHDA, SQIVND (reference sequence). V lost 3 bases and J lost 0, with 9 bases in between. The CDR3 loop spans 15 amino acids. The CDR3 coding sequence is TGTGCCAGTAGTATCGACGGTTATAGCAATCAGCCCCAGCATTTT. Protein sequence: CASSIDGYSNQPQHF. Complete variable domain (other parts from reference TRBV19 and TRBJ1-5): DGGITQSPKYLFRKEGQNVTLSCEQNLNHDAMYWYRQDPGQGLRLIYYSQIVNDFQKGDIAEGYSVSREKKESFPLTVTSAQKNPTAFYLCASSIDGYSNQPQHFGDGTRLSIL.

The table lists this clone with a few counts. V is TRBV4-1 and J is TRBJ2-1; D perhaps matches TRBD2 (7 bases). Germline CDR1 and CDR2: MGHRA and YSYEKL. Trimming removed 4 bases at V and 2 bases at J, with 18 bases between. This CDR3 has 17 residues. The chain's CDR3 is CASSRTSGGSPYNEQFF. The CDR3 DNA is TGCGCCAGCAGCCGAACATCGGGGGGCTCCCCCTACAATGAGCAGTTCTTC.

The chain links TRBV9 to TRBJ1-1; D gene unclear. CDR1 is SGDLS and CDR2 is YYNGEE in the germline V gene. V lost 3 bases, J lost 3 bases, and 21 bases lay in between. This CDR3 contains 17 residues. Written as DNA, the CDR3 is TGTGCCAGCAGCGCGGTAGCGGGAGGGAGTTTGGACACTGAAGCTTTCTTT. Encoded protein: CASSAVAGGSLDTEAFF. The variable domain in full, completed from reference TRBV9 and TRBJ1-1, reads DSGVTQTPKHLITATGQRVTLRCSPRSGDLSVYWYQQSLDQGLQFLIQYYNGEERAKGNILERFSAQQFPDLHSELNLSSLELGDSALYFCASSAVAGGSLDTEAFFGQGTRLTVV.

The chain has TRBV6-1 and TRBJ2-7, with D perhaps matching TRBD1 (6 bases). The CDR3 spans 13 residues. CDR1 and CDR2 from the germline V gene are MNHNS and SASEGT. Trimming shortened V by 2 bases and J by 4 bases, and 9 bases separated the two germline ends. The CDR3 loop is CASSEPQGYEQYF. In DNA, the CDR3 is TGTGCCAGCAGTGAACCCCAGGGGTACGAGCAGTACTTC.

The V call is TRBV5-1, the J call TRBJ2-1; 13 bases fit TRBD2. V lost 3 bases to trimming and J lost 6 bases; unmatched junction nucleotides: 6. The CDR3 contains 16 residues. Looked up from germline, CDR1 is SGHRS and CDR2 is YFSETQ. CDR3 residues: CASSSGLAGSRNEQFF. DNA for the CDR3: TGCGCCAGCAGCTCGGGACTAGCGGGGTCCCGCAATGAGCAGTTCTTC.

The chain recombines TRBV4-1 with TRBJ1-2, with TRBD1 matching 7 bases. V lost 3 bases, J lost 4 bases, and 5 bases stayed unmatched. The germline V gene encodes CDR1 MGHRA and CDR2 YSYEKL. This CDR3 spans 14 amino acids. The CDR3 region has the DNA TGCGCCAGCAGCCACGCCGGGACAGCCTATGGCTACACCTTC. Its protein product is CASSHAGTAYGYTF.

The chain carries TRBV27 and TRBJ1-2; D unclear. The CDR3 extends over 13 amino acids. CDR1 MNHEY and CDR2 SMNVEV come from the germline V gene (reference sequence). Trimming took off 3 bases at V and 5 bases at J, with 10 bases between the two ends. As DNA, the CDR3 is TGTGCCAGCAGTTTGGACGGCTTTTATGGCTACACCTTC. Its translation is CASSLDGFYGYTF.

This sequence joins TRBV5-1 and TRBJ1-3, with D unclear. CDR1 and CDR2 from the germline V gene are SGHRS and YFSETQ. The V end was cut by 0 bases, the J end by 1 base, with 8 bases between. The CDR3 sequence is 15 residues long. CDR3 region: CASSLGLGSGNTIYF. CDR3 coding DNA: TGCGCCAGCAGCTTGGGCCTCGGATCTGGAAACACCATATATTTT.

This clone was picked up one time. The rearrangement links TRBV5-6 to TRBJ1-2, with D uncertain. V gave up 6 bases and J gave up 5 bases, with 11 bases separating them. The germline gives CDR1 SGHDT, CDR2 YYEEEE. The CDR3 has 12 residues. The CDR3 DNA sequence: TGTGCCAGCACCGACGAGGGATATGGCTACACCTTC. As protein: CASTDEGYGYTF.

With respect to this clone: The junction and the germline gene differ at one end; a read error may be behind it. This sequence joins TRBV2 and TRBJ1-6; possible D gene TRBD1, 6 bases. Germline V lookup: CDR1 SNHLY, CDR2 FYNNEI. The CDR3 has 16 residues. The CDR3 coding sequence is TGTGCCAGCAGCGAAGGGGGGAGGGGCCTGGGTTCACCCCTCCACTTT. It is translated as CASSEGGRGLGSPLHF.

This rearrangement joins TRBV29-1 to TRBJ2-7, with unresolved D. Germline V gene data show CDR1 as SQVTM and CDR2 as ANQGSEA. The V gene lost 3 bases and the J gene lost 2 bases, with 8 bases spanning the gap. There are 12 residues in the CDR3. CDR3 region: CSVESSAYEQYF. The DNA for the CDR3 is TGCAGCGTTGAGTCTTCTGCCTACGAGCAGTACTTC.

CDR3 amino acids: CASSARTGLNTEAFF. In nucleotides, the CDR3 is TGTGCCAGCAGCGCCCGGACAGGACTAAACACTGAAGCTTTCTTT. The rearrangement uses TRBV13 and TRBJ1-1; 7 bases map to TRBD1. With 5 bases clipped from V and 2 bases from J, the junction kept 8 bases outside the gene matches. The CDR3 runs to 15 residues. Germline V gene sequence: CDR1 PRHDT, CDR2 FYEKMQ (reference sequence).

The V gene is TRBV6-5, the J gene TRBJ2-7, with a possible D match to TRBD2 (6 bases). This CDR3 contains 12 residues. Germline V lookup: CDR1 MNHEY, CDR2 SVGAGI. Trimming removed 2 bases from V and 6 bases from J, with 8 bases in between. In DNA, the CDR3 is TGTGCCAGCAGTTACATGGGGGGCGAGCAGTACTTC. The encoded protein is CASSYMGGEQYF.